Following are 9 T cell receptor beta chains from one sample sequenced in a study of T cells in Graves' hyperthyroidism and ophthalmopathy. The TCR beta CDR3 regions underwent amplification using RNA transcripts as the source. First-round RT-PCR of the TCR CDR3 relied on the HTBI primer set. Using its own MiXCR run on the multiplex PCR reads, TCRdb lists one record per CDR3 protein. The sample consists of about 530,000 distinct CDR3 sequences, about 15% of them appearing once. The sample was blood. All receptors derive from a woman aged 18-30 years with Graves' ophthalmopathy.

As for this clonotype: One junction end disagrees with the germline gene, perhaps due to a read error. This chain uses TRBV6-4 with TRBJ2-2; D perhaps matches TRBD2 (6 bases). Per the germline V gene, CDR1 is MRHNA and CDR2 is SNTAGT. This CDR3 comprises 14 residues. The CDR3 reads CASSKSGLSGGLFF. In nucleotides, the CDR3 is TGTGCCAGCAGTAAAAGCGGACTGTCCGGGGGGCTGTTTTTT.

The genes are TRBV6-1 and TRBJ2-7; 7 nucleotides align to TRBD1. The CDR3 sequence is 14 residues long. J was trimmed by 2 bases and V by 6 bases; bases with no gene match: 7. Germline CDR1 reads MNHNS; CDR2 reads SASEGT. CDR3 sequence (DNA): TGTGCCAGCAGCCTACAGGGGCCAGCCTACGAGCAGTACTTC. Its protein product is CASSLQGPAYEQYF.

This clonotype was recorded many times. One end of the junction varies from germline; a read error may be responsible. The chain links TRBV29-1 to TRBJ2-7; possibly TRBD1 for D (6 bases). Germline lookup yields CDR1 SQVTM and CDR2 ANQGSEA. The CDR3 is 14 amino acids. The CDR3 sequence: CSVEDRTLGAEQYF. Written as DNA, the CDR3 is TGCAGCGTCGAAGACCGGACTTTGGGGGCCGAGCAGTACTTC.

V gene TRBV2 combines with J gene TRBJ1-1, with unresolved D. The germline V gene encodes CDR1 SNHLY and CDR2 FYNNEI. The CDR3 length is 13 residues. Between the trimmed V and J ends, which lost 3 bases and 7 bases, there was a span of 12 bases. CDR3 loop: CASSDSRINEAFF. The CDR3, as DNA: TGTGCCAGCAGTGATTCCAGGATCAATGAAGCTTTCTTT.

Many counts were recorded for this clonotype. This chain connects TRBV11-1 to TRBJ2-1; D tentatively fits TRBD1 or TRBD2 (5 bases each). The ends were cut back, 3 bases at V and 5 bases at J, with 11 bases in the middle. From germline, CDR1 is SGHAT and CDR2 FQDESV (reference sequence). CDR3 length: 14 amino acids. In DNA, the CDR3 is TGTGCCAGCAGCTTCTCGGGGACGAACAATGAGCAGTTCTTC. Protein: CASSFSGTNNEQFF. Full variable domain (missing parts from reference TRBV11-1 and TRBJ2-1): EAEVAQSPRYKITEKSQAVAFWCDPISGHATLYWYRQILGQGPELLVQFQDESVVDDSQLPKDRFSAERLKGVDSTLKIQPAELGDSAMYLCASSFSGTNNEQFFGPGTRLTVL.

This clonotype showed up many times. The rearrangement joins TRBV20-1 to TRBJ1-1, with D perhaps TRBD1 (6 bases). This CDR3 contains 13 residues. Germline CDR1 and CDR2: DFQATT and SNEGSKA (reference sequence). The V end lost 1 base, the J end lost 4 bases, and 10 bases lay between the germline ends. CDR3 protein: CSARGGGATEAFF. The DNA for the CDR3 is TGCAGTGCTAGAGGGGGGGGGGCCACTGAAGCTTTCTTT.

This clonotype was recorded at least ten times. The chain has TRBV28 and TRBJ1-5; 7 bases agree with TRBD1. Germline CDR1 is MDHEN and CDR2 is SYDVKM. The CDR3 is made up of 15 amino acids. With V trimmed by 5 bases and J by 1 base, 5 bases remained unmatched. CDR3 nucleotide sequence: TGTGCCAGCAGTGCGAACAGGGGAAGCAATCAGCCCCAGCATTTT. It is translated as CASSANRGSNQPQHF.

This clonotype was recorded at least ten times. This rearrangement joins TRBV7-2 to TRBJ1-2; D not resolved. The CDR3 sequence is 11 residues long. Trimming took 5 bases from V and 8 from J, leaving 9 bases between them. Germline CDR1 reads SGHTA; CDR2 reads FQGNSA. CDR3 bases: TGTGCCAGCAGCGCGGGAGGAGGCTACACCTTC. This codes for CASSAGGGYTF. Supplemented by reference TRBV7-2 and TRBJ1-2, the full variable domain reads GAGVSQSPSNKVTEKGKDVELRCDPISGHTALYWYRQSLGQGLEFLIYFQGNSAPDKSGLPSDRFSAERTGGSVSTLTIQRTQQEDSAVYLCASSAGGGYTFGSGTRLTVV.

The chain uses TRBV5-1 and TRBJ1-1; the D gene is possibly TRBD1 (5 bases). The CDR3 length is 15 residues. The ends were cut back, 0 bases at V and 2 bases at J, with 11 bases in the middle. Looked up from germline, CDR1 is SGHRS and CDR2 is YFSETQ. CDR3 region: CASSLDAGGNTEAFF. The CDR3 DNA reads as TGCGCCAGCAGCTTGGACGCGGGGGGAAACACTGAAGCTTTCTTT.